This T cell receptor beta chain was sequenced for a study of T cell changes during pregnancy in multiple sclerosis. The repertoire was sequenced with immunoSEQ multiplex PCR; TCRdb's copy has only in-frame clones and lacks some. This sample has 55,000 to 70,000 clones, with around 92% found just once. The CDR3 totals 14 residues. CDR1 and CDR2 from the germline V gene are SGHRS and YFSETQ. Trimming left V 0 bases short and J 0 bases short, with 5 bases between. This receptor was identified in a female donor in good health, enrolled as a control in a pregnancy study. This chain uses TRBV5-1 with TRBJ2-3; tentative D call: TRBD1 (5 bases). The sequencing here drew on peripheral blood, taken in the second trimester of pregnancy. The CDR3 nucleotides read TGCGCCAGCAGCTTGGGACAGAGCACAGATACGCAGTATTTT. It is translated as CASSLGQSTDTQYF.